The sequence of this TCR beta chain was determined in a study of vaccination and CD4 T cells after COVID-19. For the study at large: Two mRNA vaccine doses were given, either BNT162b2 or mRNA-1273. Stimuli were overlapping spike peptide pools of SARS-CoV-2 and three common cold coronaviruses (HCoV-NL63, HCoV-OC43, HCoV-229E).

The treatment: roughly 11-day PBMC culture with coronavirus spike peptide pools or control peptides (ViraFEST assay). Cultures of PBMCs, over 1.5 million per well, were set up with roughly 9.1 IU/ml IL-2 and approximately 9.7 ug/ml peptide pools. Concerning this clonotype itself: Its cognate antigen is unknown.

This CDR3 is 13 amino acids long. The germline gives CDR1 SGHNT, CDR2 YENEEA. V gave up 5 bases and J gave up 5 bases, with 11 bases separating them. The Oncomine TCR Beta short-read assay was applied to DNA of cultured CD4+ T cells. TCRdb recomputed calls from the PCR reads with MiXCR, one row per CDR3 protein. The sample yields about 14,000 distinct CDR3 sequences, 25% to 40% seen once. The source was CD4+ T cells from blood, cultured in vitro, collected after SARS-CoV-2 vaccination. The V and J genes are TRBV11-3 and TRBJ2-3, with a tentative D call TRBD2 (6 bases). The receptor was isolated from a human donor who had recovered from COVID-19. In nucleotides, the CDR3 is TGTGCCAGCAGCGAGAGGGAGGTAGATACGCAGTATTTT. This codes for CASSEREVDTQYF. The full variable domain, completed using reference TRBV11-3 and TRBJ2-3, is EAGVVQSPRYKIIEKKQPVAFWCNPISGHNTLYWYLQNLGQGPELLIRYENEEAVDDSQLPKDRFSAERLKGVDSTLKIQPAELGDSAVYLCASSEREVDTQYFGPGTRLTVL.